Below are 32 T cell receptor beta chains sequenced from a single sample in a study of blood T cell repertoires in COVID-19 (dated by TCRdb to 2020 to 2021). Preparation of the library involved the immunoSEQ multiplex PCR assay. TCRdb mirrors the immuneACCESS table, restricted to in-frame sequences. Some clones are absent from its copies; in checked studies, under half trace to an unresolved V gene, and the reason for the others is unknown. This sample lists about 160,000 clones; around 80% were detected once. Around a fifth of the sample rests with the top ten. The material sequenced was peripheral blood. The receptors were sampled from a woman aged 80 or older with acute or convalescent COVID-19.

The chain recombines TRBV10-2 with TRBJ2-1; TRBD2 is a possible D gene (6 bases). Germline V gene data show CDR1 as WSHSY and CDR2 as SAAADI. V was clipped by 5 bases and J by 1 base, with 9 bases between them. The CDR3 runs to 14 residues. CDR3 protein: CASSPGTSYNEQFF. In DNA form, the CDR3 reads TGCGCCAGCAGTCCCGGGACTTCCTACAATGAGCAGTTCTTC.

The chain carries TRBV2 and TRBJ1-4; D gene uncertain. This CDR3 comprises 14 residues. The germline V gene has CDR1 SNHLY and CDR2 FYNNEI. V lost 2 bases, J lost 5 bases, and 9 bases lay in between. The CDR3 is CASSEQVPNEKLFF. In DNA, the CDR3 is TGTGCCAGCAGTGAACAGGTCCCCAATGAAAAACTGTTTTTT.

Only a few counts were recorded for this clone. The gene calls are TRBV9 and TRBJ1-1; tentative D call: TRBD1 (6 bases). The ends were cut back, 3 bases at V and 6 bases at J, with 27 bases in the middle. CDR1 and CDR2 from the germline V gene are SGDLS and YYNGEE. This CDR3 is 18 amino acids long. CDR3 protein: CASSANTIHPRQEPEAFF. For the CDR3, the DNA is TGTGCCAGCAGCGCAAATACCATACACCCCAGACAGGAGCCTGAAGCTTTCTTT.

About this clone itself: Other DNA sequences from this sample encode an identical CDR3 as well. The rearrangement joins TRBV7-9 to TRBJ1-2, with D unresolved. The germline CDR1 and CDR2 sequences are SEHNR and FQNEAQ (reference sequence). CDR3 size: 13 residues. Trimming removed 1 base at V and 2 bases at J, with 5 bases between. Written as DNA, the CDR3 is TGTGCCAGCAGCTTAGGACAAAACTATGGCTACACCTTC. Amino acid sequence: CASSLGQNYGYTF. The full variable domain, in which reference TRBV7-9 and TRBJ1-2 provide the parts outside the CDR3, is DTGVSQNPRHKITKRGQNVTFRCDPISEHNRLYWYRQTLGQGPEFLTYFQNEAQLEKSRLLSDRFSAERPKGSFSTLEIQRTEQGDSAMYLCASSLGQNYGYTFGSGTRLTVV.

CDR3 nucleotide sequence: TGTGCCAGCAGCTTAGCAGGGACAGCCAACACTGAAGCTTTCTTT. It translates to CASSLAGTANTEAFF. The chain is built from TRBV13 and TRBJ1-1; 7 bases match TRBD1. V lost 1 base and J lost 2; bases outside the gene matches: 4. Germline values: CDR1 PRHDT, CDR2 FYEKMQ (reference sequence). The CDR3 spans 15 residues.

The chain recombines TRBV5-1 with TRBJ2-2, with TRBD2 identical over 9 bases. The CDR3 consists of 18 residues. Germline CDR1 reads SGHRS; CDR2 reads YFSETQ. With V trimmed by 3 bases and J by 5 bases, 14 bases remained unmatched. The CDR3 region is CASSSLGLAPVYTGELFF. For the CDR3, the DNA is TGCGCCAGCAGCTCCCTAGGACTAGCGCCAGTGTATACCGGGGAGCTGTTTTTT.

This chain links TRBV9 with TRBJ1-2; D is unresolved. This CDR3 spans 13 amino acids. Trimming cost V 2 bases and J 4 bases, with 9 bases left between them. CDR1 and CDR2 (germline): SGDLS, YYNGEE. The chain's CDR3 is CASSVLLGYGYTF. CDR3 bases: TGTGCCAGCAGCGTTTTGCTCGGCTATGGCTACACCTTC.

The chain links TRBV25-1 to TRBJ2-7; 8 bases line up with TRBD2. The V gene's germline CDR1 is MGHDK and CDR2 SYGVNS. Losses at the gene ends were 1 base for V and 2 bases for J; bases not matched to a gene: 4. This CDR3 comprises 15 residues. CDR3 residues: CASSESRRGAYEQYF. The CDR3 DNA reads TGTGCCAGCAGTGAATCTCGGCGGGGGGCCTACGAGCAGTACTTC.

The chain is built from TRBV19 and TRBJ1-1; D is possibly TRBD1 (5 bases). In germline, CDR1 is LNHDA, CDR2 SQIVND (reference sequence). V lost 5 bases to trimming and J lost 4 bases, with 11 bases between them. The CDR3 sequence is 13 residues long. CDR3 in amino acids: CASSLGGFTEAFF. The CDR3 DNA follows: TGTGCCAGTAGTCTTGGGGGGTTCACTGAAGCTTTCTTT.

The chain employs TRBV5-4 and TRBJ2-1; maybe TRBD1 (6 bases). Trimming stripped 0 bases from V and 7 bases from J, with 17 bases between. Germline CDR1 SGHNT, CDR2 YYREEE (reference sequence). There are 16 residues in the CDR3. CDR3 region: CASSLGGRGGGNEQFF. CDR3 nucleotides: TGTGCCAGCAGCTTGGGAGGCAGGGGTGGGGGAAATGAGCAGTTCTTC. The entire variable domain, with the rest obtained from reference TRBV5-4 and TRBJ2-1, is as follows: ETGVTQSPTHLIKTRGQQVTLRCSSQSGHNTVSWYQQALGQGPQFIFQYYREEENGRGNFPPRFSGLQFPNYSSELNVNALELDDSALYLCASSLGGRGGGNEQFFGPGTRLTVL.

In DNA, the CDR3 is TGTGCCAGCAGCGTAGAAGGGGCCACAGGCTACGAGCAGTACTTC. Translating it yields CASSVEGATGYEQYF. The rearrangement joins TRBV9 to TRBJ2-7; possible D gene TRBD1, 5 bases. The CDR3 runs to 15 residues. The ends were cut back, 0 bases at V and 3 bases at J, with 13 bases in the middle. Germline loops: CDR1 SGDLS, CDR2 YYNGEE.

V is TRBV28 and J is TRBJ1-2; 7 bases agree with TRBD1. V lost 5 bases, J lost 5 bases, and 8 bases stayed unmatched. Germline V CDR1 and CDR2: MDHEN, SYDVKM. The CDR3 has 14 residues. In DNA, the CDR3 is TGTGCCAGCAGTCCTTACAGGGGCGCTTATGGCTACACCTTC. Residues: CASSPYRGAYGYTF.

The DNA of the CDR3 is TGCGCCAGCAGCTTGGATAGCGGGAAAAAGGACACCGGGGAGCTGTTTTTT. As protein: CASSLDSGKKDTGELFF. The chain couples TRBV5-1 to TRBJ2-2, with 8 positions matching TRBD2. Trimming at V came to 0 bases and at J to 3 bases, leaving 7 bases not matched to a gene. In germline, CDR1 is SGHRS, CDR2 YFSETQ. The CDR3 consists of 17 residues.

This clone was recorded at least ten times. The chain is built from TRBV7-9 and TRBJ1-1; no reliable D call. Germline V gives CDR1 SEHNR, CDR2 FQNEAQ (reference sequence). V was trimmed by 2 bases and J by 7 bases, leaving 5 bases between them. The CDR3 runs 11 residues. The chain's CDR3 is CASSLTVEAFF. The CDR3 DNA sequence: TGTGCCAGCAGCTTAACAGTTGAAGCTTTCTTT.

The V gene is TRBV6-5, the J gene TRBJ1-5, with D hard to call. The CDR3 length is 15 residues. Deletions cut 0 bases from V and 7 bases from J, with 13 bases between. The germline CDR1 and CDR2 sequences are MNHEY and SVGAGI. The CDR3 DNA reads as TGTGCCAGCAGTTACTCGAATCACAATAACCAGCCCCAGCATTTT. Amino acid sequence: CASSYSNHNNQPQHF.

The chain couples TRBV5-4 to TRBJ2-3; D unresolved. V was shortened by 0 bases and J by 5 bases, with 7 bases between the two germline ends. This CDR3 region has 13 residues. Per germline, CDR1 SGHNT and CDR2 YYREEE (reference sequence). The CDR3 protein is CASSLARGDTQYF. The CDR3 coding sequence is TGTGCCAGCAGCTTGGCAAGAGGAGATACGCAGTATTTT. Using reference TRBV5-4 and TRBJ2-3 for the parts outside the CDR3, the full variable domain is ETGVTQSPTHLIKTRGQQVTLRCSSQSGHNTVSWYQQALGQGPQFIFQYYREEENGRGNFPPRFSGLQFPNYSSELNVNALELDDSALYLCASSLARGDTQYFGPGTRLTVL.

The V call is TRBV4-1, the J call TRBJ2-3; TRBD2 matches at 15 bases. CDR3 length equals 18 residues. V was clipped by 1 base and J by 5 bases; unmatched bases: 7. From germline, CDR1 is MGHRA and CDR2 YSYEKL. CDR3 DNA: TGCGCCAGCAGCCAAGCCGGACTAGCGGGAGGGCGGGGAGATACGCAGTATTTT. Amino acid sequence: CASSQAGLAGGRGDTQYF.

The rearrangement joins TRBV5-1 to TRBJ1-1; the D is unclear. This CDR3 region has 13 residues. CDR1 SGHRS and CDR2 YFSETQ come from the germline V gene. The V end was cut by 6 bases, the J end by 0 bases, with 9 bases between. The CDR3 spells CASIPRVNTEAFF. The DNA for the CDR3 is TGCGCCAGCATTCCGAGGGTGAACACTGAAGCTTTCTTT.

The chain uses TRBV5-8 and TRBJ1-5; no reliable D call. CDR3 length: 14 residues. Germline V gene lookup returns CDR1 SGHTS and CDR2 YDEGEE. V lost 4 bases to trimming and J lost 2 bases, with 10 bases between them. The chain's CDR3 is CASSPGQGNQPQHF. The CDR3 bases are TGTGCCAGCAGCCCTGGCCAGGGCAATCAGCCCCAGCATTTT.

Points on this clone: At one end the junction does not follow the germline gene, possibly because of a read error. CDR3 amino acids: CASSQGQGEKNF. CDR3 in DNA: TGTGCCAGCAGCCAAGGACAGGGGGAAAAAAACTTT. V and J are TRBV3-1 (or the pseudogene TRBV3-2) and TRBJ1-6; 9 positions match TRBD1. The CDR3 has 12 amino acids. The V gene's germline CDR1 is LGHDT and CDR2 YNNKEL (reference sequence).

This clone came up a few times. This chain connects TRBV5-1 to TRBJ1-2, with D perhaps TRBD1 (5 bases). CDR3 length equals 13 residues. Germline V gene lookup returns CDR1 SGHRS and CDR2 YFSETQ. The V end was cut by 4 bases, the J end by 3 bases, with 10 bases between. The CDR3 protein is CASSPGGDYGYTF. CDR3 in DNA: TGCGCCAGCAGCCCCGGGGGGGACTATGGCTACACCTTC.

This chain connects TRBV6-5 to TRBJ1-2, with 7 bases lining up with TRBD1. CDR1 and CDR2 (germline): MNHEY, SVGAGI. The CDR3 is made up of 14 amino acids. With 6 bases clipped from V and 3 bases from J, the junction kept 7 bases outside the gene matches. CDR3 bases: TGTGCCAGCAGCCCCGGGACAGCTTACTATGGCTACACCTTC. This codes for CASSPGTAYYGYTF.

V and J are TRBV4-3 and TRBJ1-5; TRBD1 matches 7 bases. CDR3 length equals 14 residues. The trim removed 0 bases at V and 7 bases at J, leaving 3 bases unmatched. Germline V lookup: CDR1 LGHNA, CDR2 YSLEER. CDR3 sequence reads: CASSQETGKQPQHF. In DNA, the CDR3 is TGCGCCAGCAGCCAAGAGACAGGGAAACAGCCCCAGCATTTT.

CDR3 amino acids: CASSRGAEGQFF. In DNA, the CDR3 is TGTGCCAGCAGCCGCGGGGCGGAGGGGCAGTTCTTC. The chain couples TRBV3-1 (or the pseudogene TRBV3-2) to TRBJ2-1; TRBD2 might be the D (6 bases). CDR3 length equals 12 residues. Trimming left V 4 bases short and J 12 bases short, with 13 bases between. Germline values: CDR1 LGHDT, CDR2 YNNKEL (reference sequence).

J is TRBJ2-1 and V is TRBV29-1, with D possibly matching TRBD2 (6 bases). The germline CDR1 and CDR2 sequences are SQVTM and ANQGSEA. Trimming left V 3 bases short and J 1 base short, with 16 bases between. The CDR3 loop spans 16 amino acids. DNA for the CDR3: TGCAGCGTTGATGGGCTAGCGACACTATCCTACAATGAGCAGTTCTTC. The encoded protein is CSVDGLATLSYNEQFF.

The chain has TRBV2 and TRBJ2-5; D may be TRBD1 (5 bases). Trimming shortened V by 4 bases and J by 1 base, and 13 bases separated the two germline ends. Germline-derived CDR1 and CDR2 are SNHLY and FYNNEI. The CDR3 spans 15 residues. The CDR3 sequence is CASSGGSGFQETQYF. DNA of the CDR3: TGTGCCAGCAGTGGGGGATCAGGGTTCCAAGAGACCCAGTACTTC.

This CDR3 is CASSEWGVYEQYF. The CDR3 DNA reads TGTGCCAGCAGTGAATGGGGCGTCTACGAGCAGTACTTC. V and J are TRBV6-1 and TRBJ2-7, with a tentative D call TRBD1 (5 bases). Germline V gene data show CDR1 as MNHNS and CDR2 as SASEGT. V lost 2 bases and J 3 bases, leaving 8 bases between the germline ends. The CDR3 is 13 amino acids.

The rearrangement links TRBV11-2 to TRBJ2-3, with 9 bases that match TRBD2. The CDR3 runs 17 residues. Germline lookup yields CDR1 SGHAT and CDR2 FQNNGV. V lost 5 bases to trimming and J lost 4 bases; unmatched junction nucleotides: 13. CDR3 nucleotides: TGTGCCAGCAGCCACGCCGGGGGTGGACTAGCGTCAGATACGCAGTATTTT. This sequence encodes CASSHAGGGLASDTQYF.

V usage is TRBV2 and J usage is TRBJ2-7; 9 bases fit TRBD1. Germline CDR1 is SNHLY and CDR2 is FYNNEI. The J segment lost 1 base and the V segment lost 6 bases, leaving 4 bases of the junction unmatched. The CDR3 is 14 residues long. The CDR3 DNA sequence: TGTGCCAGCAGACCGGGACAGGGATCCTACGAGCAGTACTTC. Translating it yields CASRPGQGSYEQYF.

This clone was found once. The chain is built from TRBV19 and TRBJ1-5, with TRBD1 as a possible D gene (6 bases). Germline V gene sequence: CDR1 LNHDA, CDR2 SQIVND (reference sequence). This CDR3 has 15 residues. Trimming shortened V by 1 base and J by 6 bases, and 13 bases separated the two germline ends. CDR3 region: CASSIGQVNRQPQHF. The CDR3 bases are TGTGCCAGTAGTATAGGACAGGTGAACCGTCAGCCCCAGCATTTT.

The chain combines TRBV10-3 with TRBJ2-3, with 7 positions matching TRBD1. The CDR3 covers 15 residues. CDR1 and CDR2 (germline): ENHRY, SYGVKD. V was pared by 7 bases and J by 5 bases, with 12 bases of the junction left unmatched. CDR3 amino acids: CAINSQGVQGDTQYF. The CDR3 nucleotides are TGTGCCATCAATTCCCAGGGGGTTCAGGGAGATACGCAGTATTTT.

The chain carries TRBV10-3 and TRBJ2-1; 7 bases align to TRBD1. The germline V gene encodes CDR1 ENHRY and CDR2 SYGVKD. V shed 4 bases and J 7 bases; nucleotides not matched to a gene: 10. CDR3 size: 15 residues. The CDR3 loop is CAISVKGARLNEQFF. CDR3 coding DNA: TGTGCCATCAGTGTTAAGGGGGCCCGGTTAAATGAGCAGTTCTTC.